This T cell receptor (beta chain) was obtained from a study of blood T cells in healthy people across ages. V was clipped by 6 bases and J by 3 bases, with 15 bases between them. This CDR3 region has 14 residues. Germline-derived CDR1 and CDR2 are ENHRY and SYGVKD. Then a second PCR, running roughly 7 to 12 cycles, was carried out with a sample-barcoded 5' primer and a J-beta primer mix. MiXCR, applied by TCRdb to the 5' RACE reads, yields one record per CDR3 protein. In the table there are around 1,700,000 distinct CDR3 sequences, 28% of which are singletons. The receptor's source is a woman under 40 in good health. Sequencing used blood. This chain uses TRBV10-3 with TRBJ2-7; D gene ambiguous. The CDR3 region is CAIRQQLTDYEQYF. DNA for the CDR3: TGTGCCATCAGACAGCAGTTAACCGACTACGAGCAGTACTTC.